The 30 T cell receptor beta chains given below trace back to one sample, sequenced in a study of blood T cells in healthy people across ages. PCR was performed a second time for 7 to 11 cycles using a sample-barcoded 5' primer and a J-beta primer mix. TCRdb re-derived calls from the 5' RACE reads in MiXCR, one entry per CDR3 protein. This sample carries fewer than 800,000 distinct CDR3 sequences, roughly 25% of them seen once, and the ten largest clones take more than 8%. This sample also appeared in a second study, on T cells of mothers and their children.

The sequenced sample was blood. Every receptor here comes from a boy aged 5 to 17 in good health.

Only a few counts were recorded for this clonotype. V and J are TRBV29-1 and TRBJ2-7, with a tentative D call TRBD2 (5 bases). Deletions cut 1 base from V and 0 bases from J, with 13 bases between. From germline, CDR1 is SQVTM and CDR2 ANQGSEA. This CDR3 spans 15 amino acids. CDR3 coding DNA: TGCAGCGTTGAAGCCAGGACGGGGAACTCCTACGAGCAGTACTTC. Protein product: CSVEARTGNSYEQYF.

Only a few counts were recorded for this clonotype. The chain is built from TRBV4-1 and TRBJ1-2; TRBD1 matches 7 bases. The germline V gene encodes CDR1 MGHRA and CDR2 YSYEKL. The CDR3 totals 17 residues. Trimming took 1 base from V and 3 from J; bases not matched to a gene: 11. The CDR3 sequence is CASSQVGFTGTDYGYTF. The DNA for the CDR3 is TGCGCCAGCAGCCAAGTCGGATTTACCGGGACAGACTATGGCTACACCTTC.

J is TRBJ2-5 and V is TRBV5-1; 8 bases line up with TRBD1. This CDR3 region has 15 residues. Germline trimming cut 2 bases from V and 1 base from J; bases unmatched to any gene: 4. Looked up from germline, CDR1 is SGHRS and CDR2 is YFSETQ. This chain's CDR3 is CASSFQGQVQETQYF. The CDR3 DNA is TGCGCCAGCAGCTTCCAGGGACAGGTCCAAGAGACCCAGTACTTC.

The chain has TRBV3-1 and TRBJ2-3, with D unresolved. V lost 6 bases, J lost 4 bases, and 14 bases lay in between. The germline CDR1 and CDR2 sequences are LGHDT and YNNKEL (reference sequence). There are 14 residues in the CDR3. CDR3 amino acids: CASSQSLVPDTQYF. In DNA, the CDR3 is TGTGCCAGCAGTCAATCTTTGGTACCAGATACGCAGTATTTT.

For the CDR3, the DNA is TGTGCCAGCAGTGTTCAGGGGGCTCTAGGGGAGCTGTTTTTT. Amino acid sequence: CASSVQGALGELFF. J is TRBJ2-2 and V is TRBV6-1; TRBD1 matches 8 bases. The CDR3 runs 14 residues. V lost 4 bases and J lost 8; bases outside the gene matches: 6. Germline values: CDR1 MNHNS, CDR2 SASEGT.

This clonotype was counted between two and nine times. The chain combines TRBV5-1 with TRBJ2-7; the D gene is possibly TRBD1 (6 bases). Germline V gene sequence: CDR1 SGHRS, CDR2 YFSETQ. There are 15 residues in the CDR3. With 4 bases removed from V and 0 bases from J, the gap between germline ends came to 14 bases. In DNA form, the CDR3 reads TGCGCCAGCAGCCCAAGGACAGTTAGCTCCTACGAGCAGTACTTC. Amino acid sequence: CASSPRTVSSYEQYF.

The chain employs TRBV25-1 and TRBJ2-5; a weak D match, TRBD1 (6 bases). Germline CDR1 reads MGHDK; CDR2 reads SYGVNS. CDR3 size: 13 residues. V was cut by 1 base and J by 4 bases, with 7 bases left in between. In DNA form, the CDR3 reads TGTGCCAGCAGTGAATGGGGGCCAGAGACCCAGTACTTC. Protein sequence: CASSEWGPETQYF.

This clonotype was seen a few times. The chain carries TRBV7-2 and TRBJ2-2; D is unresolved. The ends were cut back, 2 bases at V and 6 bases at J, with 10 bases in the middle. Germline CDR1 SGHTA, CDR2 FQGNSA. CDR3 length: 14 residues. CDR3 region: CASSLSWGSGELFF. The CDR3 nucleotides read TGTGCCAGCAGCTTAAGTTGGGGTTCCGGGGAGCTGTTTTTT.

This clonotype was seen only a few times. This chain connects TRBV2 to TRBJ2-1, with D hard to call. The V end was cut by 7 bases, the J end by 1 base, with 8 bases between. The CDR3 spans 13 residues. Germline V gene data show CDR1 as SNHLY and CDR2 as FYNNEI. The CDR3 DNA reads TGTGCCAGCAAAATTGGGTCCTACAATGAGCAGTTCTTC. Translation: CASKIGSYNEQFF.

The genes are TRBV7-9 and TRBJ2-1; D uncertain. The germline gives CDR1 SEHNR, CDR2 FQNEAQ (reference sequence). This CDR3 has 13 residues. V was cut by 8 bases and J by 7 bases, with 15 bases left in between. In nucleotides, the CDR3 is TGTGCCAGCTTTGAAGTAGCCCGGAATGAGCAGTTCTTC. Translation gives CASFEVARNEQFF. Drawing the rest from reference TRBV7-9 and TRBJ2-1, the complete variable domain is DTGVSQNPRHKITKRGQNVTFRCDPISEHNRLYWYRQTLGQGPEFLTYFQNEAQLEKSRLLSDRFSAERPKGSFSTLEIQRTEQGDSAMYLCASFEVARNEQFFGPGTRLTVL.

This clonotype has a handful of counts. The chain employs TRBV7-2 and TRBJ2-7, with 9 nucleotides matching TRBD2. This CDR3 contains 14 residues. Germline assignment: CDR1 SGHTA and CDR2 FQGNSA. V was pared by 0 bases and J by 12 bases, with 9 bases of the junction left unmatched. CDR3 nucleotides: TGTGCCAGCAGCTTAGCGCAGGATAGCGGGAGATTGTACTTC. Translated: CASSLAQDSGRLYF. Filled out from reference TRBV7-2 and TRBJ2-7, the complete variable domain reads GAGVSQSPSNKVTEKGKDVELRCDPISGHTALYWYRQSLGQGLEFLIYFQGNSAPDKSGLPSDRFSAERTGGSVSTLTIQRTQQEDSAVYLCASSLAQDSGRLYFGPGTRLTVT.

The chain combines TRBV2 with TRBJ2-3; the match to TRBD2 covers 8 bases. Per the germline V gene, CDR1 is SNHLY and CDR2 is FYNNEI. The J segment lost 0 bases and the V segment lost 3 bases, leaving 5 bases of the junction unmatched. The CDR3 has 16 residues. CDR3 loop: CASSDRGLVSTDTQYF. In nucleotides, the CDR3 is TGTGCCAGCAGTGATAGGGGACTAGTTAGCACAGATACGCAGTATTTT.

This chain joins TRBV6-2 or TRBV6-3 and TRBJ2-7; D is ambiguous. CDR1 is MNHEY and CDR2 is SVGEGT in the germline V gene. CDR3 length: 13 amino acids. Trimming left V 4 bases short and J 2 bases short, with 9 bases between. The CDR3 DNA reads TGTGCCAGCAGTTGGGCCAAAACCTACGAGCAGTACTTC. It is translated as CASSWAKTYEQYF.

This chain uses TRBV20-1 with TRBJ2-5; 8 positions agree with TRBD2. The J call may be incorrect, as the DNA end agrees better with TRBJ2-7. The CDR3 length is 14 residues. Looked up from germline, CDR1 is DFQATT and CDR2 is SNEGSKA (reference sequence). The CDR3 DNA sequence: TGCAGTGCTACCTTAGCGGGAATCCGCCACGAGCAGTACTTC. It yields the protein CSATLAGIRHEQYF.

This clonotype was detected ten times or more. The chain carries TRBV10-3 and TRBJ1-2, with D uncertain. The CDR3 runs to 13 residues. V was clipped by 4 bases and J by 0 bases, with 6 bases between them. Germline values: CDR1 ENHRY, CDR2 SYGVKD. The CDR3 DNA follows: TGTGCCATCAGTGGGGATCCTAACTATGGCTACACCTTC. Translating it yields CAISGDPNYGYTF.

This chain joins TRBV20-1 and TRBJ2-5; the match to TRBD1 covers 7 bases. The CDR3 extends over 13 amino acids. CDR1 and CDR2 (germline): DFQATT, SNEGSKA (reference sequence). V lost 6 bases and J lost 4; bases outside the gene matches: 8. The CDR3 here is CSAADRVGETQYF. The DNA of the CDR3 is TGCAGTGCAGCCGACAGGGTGGGAGAGACCCAGTACTTC.

This clonotype was observed once. This CDR3 is CASSEPEGNTIYF. As DNA, the CDR3 is TGTGCCAGCAGTGAGCCCGAAGGAAACACCATATATTTT. This rearrangement joins TRBV6-6 to TRBJ1-3; no definite D call. This CDR3 is 13 amino acids long. Looked up from germline, CDR1 is MNHNY and CDR2 is SVGAGI (reference sequence). With 5 bases removed from V and 4 bases from J, the gap between germline ends came to 9 bases.

This clonotype turned up a few times. V is TRBV6-5 and J is TRBJ2-5; 15 bases fit TRBD2. The assigned J gene may be wrong: the sequence end matches TRBJ2-1 better. Germline V gene sequence: CDR1 MNHEY, CDR2 SVGAGI. The CDR3 covers 19 residues. CDR3 region: CASSYWGTSGGSHYNEQFF. The CDR3, as DNA: TGTGCCAGCAGTTACTGGGGGACTAGCGGGGGGTCACACTACAATGAGCAGTTCTTC.

The chain combines TRBV9 with TRBJ2-6; tentatively, D is TRBD2 (6 bases). This CDR3 contains 15 residues. From germline, CDR1 is SGDLS and CDR2 YYNGEE. V was cut by 2 bases and J by 4 bases, with 10 bases left in between. The CDR3 DNA sequence: TGTGCCAGCAGCGTGGGGGGATTGGGGGCCAACGTCCTGACTTTC. This codes for CASSVGGLGANVLTF.

This clonotype turned up a few times. The chain combines TRBV28 with TRBJ2-5; D not certain. The DNA end is a closer match to TRBJ2-1, so the J assignment may be wrong. Per the germline V gene, CDR1 is MDHEN and CDR2 is SYDVKM. The CDR3 totals 15 residues. The CDR3 region has the DNA TGTGCCAGCAGTTTCCCGAGAACCCTCCTCAATGAGCAGTTCTTC. Amino acid sequence: CASSFPRTLLNEQFF.

CDR3 in amino acids: CASSLTGPTDTQYF. The CDR3 DNA reads TGTGCCAGCAGTTTGACCGGACCCACAGATACGCAGTATTTT. This chain uses TRBV12-3 or TRBV12-4 with TRBJ2-3; D gene unclear. The CDR3 totals 14 residues. V was trimmed by 3 bases and J by 2 bases, leaving 9 bases between them.

This clonotype was seen a single time. In DNA form, the CDR3 reads TGTGCCAGCAGCTTAGATCGCCGGCCAGGTCTTGGCTACACCTTC. As protein: CASSLDRRPGLGYTF. J is TRBJ1-2 and V is TRBV7-2, with D uncertain. Germline CDR1 is SGHTA and CDR2 is FQGNSA. The CDR3 sequence is 15 residues long. V lost 1 base and J 7 bases, leaving 16 bases between the germline ends.

The V call is TRBV29-1, the J call TRBJ2-5, with 7 bases matching TRBD1. Looked up from germline, CDR1 is SQVTM and CDR2 is ANQGSEA. V trimming: 3 bases; J trimming: 5 bases; junction bases outside the gene matches: 9. The CDR3 consists of 14 residues. CDR3 region: CSVETGLAGETQYF. In DNA, the CDR3 is TGCAGCGTTGAGACAGGGTTGGCCGGGGAGACCCAGTACTTC.

This chain links TRBV20-1 with TRBJ2-3, with a tentative D call TRBD2 (6 bases). This CDR3 comprises 15 residues. With 5 bases removed from V and 4 bases from J, the gap between germline ends came to 19 bases. The germline gives CDR1 DFQATT, CDR2 SNEGSKA (reference sequence). CDR3 DNA sequence: TGCAGTGCTGAGGACCGGGACTCCCAATCAGATACGCAGTATTTT. Translating gives CSAEDRDSQSDTQYF.

This chain joins TRBV5-1 and TRBJ2-5, with D perhaps TRBD2 (7 bases). The V end lost 6 bases, the J end lost 5 bases, and 14 bases lay between the germline ends. Germline loops: CDR1 SGHRS, CDR2 YFSETQ. CDR3 length: 13 residues. CDR3 nucleotides: TGCGCCAGCAAACTACAGGGAGGGGAGACCCAGTACTTC. Its protein product is CASKLQGGETQYF.

This clonotype was seen only a few times. The chain joins TRBV7-2 to TRBJ2-5; TRBD2 agrees at 11 bases. Near its end, the DNA agrees better with TRBJ2-7, so the J call may be wrong. Germline loops: CDR1 SGHTA, CDR2 FQGNSA. The CDR3 runs to 18 residues. CDR3 sequence (DNA): TGTGCCAGCAGCTTAGCTGGGTCAACTAGCGGGAGTTTTTACGAGCAGTACTTC. It codes for CASSLAGSTSGSFYEQYF.

This chain joins TRBV28 and TRBJ2-2; D call uncertain. Germline V gene lookup returns CDR1 MDHEN and CDR2 SYDVKM. The V end was cut by 10 bases, the J end by 6 bases, with 12 bases between. The CDR3 is made up of 12 amino acids. CDR3 sequence reads: CATQTQPGELFF. In nucleotides, the CDR3 is TGTGCCACCCAGACCCAACCCGGGGAGCTGTTTTTT. Full variable domain (missing parts from reference TRBV28 and TRBJ2-2): DVKVTQSSRYLVKRTGEKVFLECVQDMDHENMFWYRQDPGLGLRLIYFSYDVKMKEKGDIPEGYSVSREKKERFSLILESASTNQTSMYLCATQTQPGELFFGEGSRLTVL.

V gene TRBV2 combines with J gene TRBJ1-4; 7 bases fit TRBD1. J gave up 0 bases and V 5 bases, and 12 bases lay outside the gene matches. This CDR3 comprises 18 residues. CDR1 is SNHLY, CDR2 FYNNEI, per germline. CDR3 region: CASSSRTGQLTTNEKLFF. The CDR3 nucleotides are TGTGCCAGCAGTTCCAGGACAGGTCAACTCACAACTAATGAAAAACTGTTTTTT.

The chain employs TRBV21-1 and TRBJ1-1. TRBV21-1 is assigned pseudogene status. CDR3 size: 15 residues. The CDR3 DNA reads as TGTGCCAGCAGCTCCCAACCCCAGGCGAACACTGAAGCTTTCTTT. Translation: CASSSQPQANTEAFF.

The chain links TRBV7-2 to TRBJ2-2; 15 bases map to TRBD2. Trimming cost V 5 bases and J 5 bases; bases outside gene matches: 6. Germline V gene lookup returns CDR1 SGHTA and CDR2 FQGNSA. This CDR3 is built from 17 residues. The CDR3 nucleotides read TGTGCCAGCAGCCCCAGGACTAGCGGGGGGGGAACCGGGGAGCTGTTTTTT. Translated, it gives CASSPRTSGGGTGELFF.